This T cell receptor beta chain comes out of a study of T cell repertoires in ileal Crohn's disease. Background on the study: Every patient was operated on for stricturing (about 60%) or penetrating (39%) complications. Thiopurines (11) or anti-TNF agents (approximately 20) were given postoperatively to about half.

Time point described: inflamed ileum from the surgical specimen. Adults with ileal or ileocolonic Crohn's disease and an indication for resection were eligible. Germline V gene data show CDR1 as MRHNA and CDR2 as SNTAGT. V lost 2 bases to trimming and J lost 9 bases, with 14 bases between them. The CDR3 is 14 amino acids. Method: immunoSEQ multiplex PCR; TCRdb's copy keeps in-frame clones and lacks some. The profile shows some 1,500 clones, roughly 90% of them singletons. Whole-study results and caveats: All patients with clonality above 26.8% had endoscopic recurrence.

With regard to this clone: No antigen is known for it.

V usage is TRBV6-4 and J usage is TRBJ2-1; D not resolved. Input material: ileal tissue. The clonotype originates from an adult with Crohn's disease. CDR3 DNA sequence: TGTGCCAGCAGTGACGGATTGTCCGCTAGTGAGCAGTTCTTC. The encoded protein is CASSDGLSASEQFF.